One sample yielded the 3 T cell receptor beta chains listed below, sequenced in a study of vaccination effects on CD4 cells after COVID-19. Produced via immunoSEQ multiplex PCR; TCRdb's table is partial and in-frame only. Among 25,000 to 30,000 clones, around 86% were seen once, and the ten largest hold 5% to 6.5%. Prior to sequencing, the ViraFEST assay stimulated PBMC with viral peptide pools, which expanded the antigen-specific CD4+ T cells. Culture proceeded for nine to eleven days, and CD4+ T cells were then isolated. Everyone in the study got two shots of either the BNT162b2 or mRNA-1273 vaccine. These TCRs' antigens remain unknown. Sample: CD4+ T cells from PBMCs cultured with SARS-CoV-2 spike peptides, taken after COVID-19 vaccination. These TCRs come from a human donor who received a COVID-19 vaccine. Some clones in this sample may be carry-over from other donors' samples.

V is TRBV6-4 and J is TRBJ1-2; weak D call: TRBD1 (5 bases). V gave up 7 bases and J gave up 7 bases, with 19 bases separating them. This CDR3 is 14 amino acids long. Germline CDR1 MRHNA, CDR2 SNTAGT. The CDR3 DNA is TGTGCCAGCACTGAAGACAGAGACCGTCCTGGCTACACCTTC. Translation gives CASTEDRDRPGYTF.

The V call is TRBV9, the J call TRBJ2-1; the match to TRBD2 covers 12 bases. The CDR3 runs to 17 residues. Germline CDR1 and CDR2: SGDLS and YYNGEE. With V trimmed by 4 bases and J by 9 bases, 14 bases remained unmatched. This CDR3 is CASSPLGASGGASEQFF. The CDR3 bases are TGTGCCAGCAGCCCTCTAGGAGCTAGCGGGGGGGCCTCTGAGCAGTTCTTC.

The rearrangement uses TRBV19 and TRBJ2-1; D perhaps matches TRBD2 (6 bases). Germline assignment: CDR1 LNHDA and CDR2 SQIVND (reference sequence). The CDR3 covers 14 residues. V was shortened by 3 bases and J by 5 bases, with 11 bases between the two germline ends. In nucleotides, the CDR3 is TGTGCCAGTAGTATGGAGGGTCGGGACAATGAGCAGTTCTTC. Translated, it gives CASSMEGRDNEQFF.